The source of this TCR beta chain is a study of T cell clonotyping in hematopoietic cell transplantation. Study-wide background: Recipient samples before transplant were obtained post-cytoreduction.

Per germline, CDR1 MNHNS and CDR2 SASEGT. The CDR3 contains 13 residues. Trimming cost V 2 bases and J 8 bases, with 12 bases left between them. Time point denoted: recipient sample about 28 days before transplant, after cytoreduction. Concerning this clone: As yet, its antigen is unknown.

Findings and caveats of the study: Pathologically expanded recipient clonotypes increased progressively from day 30 to day 180 as diversity fell.

The data were produced by immunoSEQ multiplex PCR, yet TCRdb's version contains in-frame clones alone and is incomplete. The repertoire includes about 41,000 clones, approximately 80% of them detected once, and around 5.3% sits in the top ten. Source: peripheral blood mononuclear cells, taken before stem cell transplant. V usage is TRBV6-1 and J usage is TRBJ1-2; D gene unclear. This TCR came from a man aged 60 to 69 with myelodysplastic syndrome. Some clones in this sample may be carry-over from other donors' samples. The chain's CDR3 is CASSERSAGGYTF. DNA of the CDR3: TGTGCCAGCAGTGAACGCTCGGCGGGCGGCTACACCTTC.